This is a list of T cell receptor beta chains from one sample in a study of T cell responses to AZD1222 COVID-19 vaccine. The protocol was immunoSEQ multiplex PCR, while the TCRdb copy is restricted to in-frame clones and leaves out a portion. The sample records 150,000 or so clones, roughly nine tenths being singletons. The sample was peripheral blood, taken 28 days after the second AZD1222 dose. The receptor set was obtained from an adult who received the AZD1222 COVID-19 vaccine. The conserved cysteine and the conserved F or W are not part of the CDR3 here.

TRBJ1-1	TRBV12-3/TRBV12-4	ASLYLTEAF
TRBJ2-1	TRBV11-2	ASRSGPSYNEQF
TRBJ1-3	TRBV6-6	ASGHQGQPGNTIY
TRBJ1-2	TRBV30	AWSVRQDGIYGYT
TRBJ1-4	TRBV6-5	ASSYTGGGDEKLF
TRBJ1-1	TRBV29-1	SVAKGREAF
TRBJ2-2	TRBV19	ASSPSRVSGELF
TRBJ2-1	TRBV25-1	ASSEVGGRGFDNEQF
TRBJ2-5	TRBV5-4	ASSQIGAGAQETQY
TRBJ2-7	TRBV27	ASSPLYTYEQY
TRBJ1-2	TRBV19	ASSITGGAGGYT
TRBJ2-1	TRBV24-1	ATSGGGGYNEQF
TRBJ1-5	TRBV19	ASSIVAGFNQPQH
TRBJ1-4	TRBV3-1/TRBV3-2	ASSQVDSWNEKLF
TRBJ2-5	TRBV24-1	ATSDTRTSQETQY
TRBJ1-2	TRBV25-1	ASSLTTNYGYT